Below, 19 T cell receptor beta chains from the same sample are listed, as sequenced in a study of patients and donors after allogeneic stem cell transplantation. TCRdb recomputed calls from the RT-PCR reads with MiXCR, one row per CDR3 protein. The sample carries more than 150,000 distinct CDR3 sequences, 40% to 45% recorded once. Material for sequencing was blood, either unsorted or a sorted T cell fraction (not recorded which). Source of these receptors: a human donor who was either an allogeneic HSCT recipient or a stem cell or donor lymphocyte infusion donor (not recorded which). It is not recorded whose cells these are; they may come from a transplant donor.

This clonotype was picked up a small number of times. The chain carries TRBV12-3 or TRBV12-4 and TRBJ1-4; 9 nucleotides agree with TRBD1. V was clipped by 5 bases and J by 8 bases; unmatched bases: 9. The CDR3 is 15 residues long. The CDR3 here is CASSPGQGQWEKLFF. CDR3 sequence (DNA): TGTGCCAGCAGTCCTGGACAGGGGCAGTGGGAAAAACTGTTTTTT.

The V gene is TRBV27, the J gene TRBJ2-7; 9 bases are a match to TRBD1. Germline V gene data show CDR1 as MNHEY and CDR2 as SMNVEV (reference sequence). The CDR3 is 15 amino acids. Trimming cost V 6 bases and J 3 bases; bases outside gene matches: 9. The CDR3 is CASSPGTGPFYEQYF. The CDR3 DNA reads TGTGCCAGCAGCCCCGGGACAGGGCCGTTCTACGAGCAGTACTTC.

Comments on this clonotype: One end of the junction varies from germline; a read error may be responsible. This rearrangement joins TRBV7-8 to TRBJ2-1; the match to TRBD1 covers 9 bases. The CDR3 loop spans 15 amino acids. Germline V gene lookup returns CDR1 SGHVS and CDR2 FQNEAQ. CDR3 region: CASSLTGGSYNDQFF. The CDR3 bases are TGTGCCAGCAGCTTAACAGGGGGCTCCTACAATGATCAGTTCTTC.

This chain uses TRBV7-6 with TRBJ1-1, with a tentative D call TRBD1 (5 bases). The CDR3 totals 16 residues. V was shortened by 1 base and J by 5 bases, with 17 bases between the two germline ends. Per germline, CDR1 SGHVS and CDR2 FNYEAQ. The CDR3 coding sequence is TGTGCCAGCAGCTTAGTTCCTGGAGGGGCCCGGACTGAAGCTTTCTTT. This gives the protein CASSLVPGGARTEAFF.

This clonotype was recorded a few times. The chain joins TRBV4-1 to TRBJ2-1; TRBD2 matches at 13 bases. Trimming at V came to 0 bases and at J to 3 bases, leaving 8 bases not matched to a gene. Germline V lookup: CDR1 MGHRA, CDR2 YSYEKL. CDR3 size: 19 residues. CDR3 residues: CASSQERGLAGELYNEQFF. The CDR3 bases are TGCGCCAGCAGCCAAGAGAGAGGACTAGCGGGAGAACTCTACAATGAGCAGTTCTTC.

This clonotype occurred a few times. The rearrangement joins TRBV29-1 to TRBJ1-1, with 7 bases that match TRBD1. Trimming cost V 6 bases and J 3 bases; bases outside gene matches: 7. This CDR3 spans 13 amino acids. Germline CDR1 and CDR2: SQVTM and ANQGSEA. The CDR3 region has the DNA TGCAGCGTCGAGACAGGGAACGACACTGAAGCTTTCTTT. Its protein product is CSVETGNDTEAFF. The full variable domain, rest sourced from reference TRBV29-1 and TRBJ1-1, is SAVISQKPSRDICQRGTSLTIQCQVDSQVTMMFWYRQQPGQSLTLIATANQGSEATYESGFVIDKFPISRPNLTFSTLTVSNMSPEDSSIYLCSVETGNDTEAFFGQGTRLTVV.

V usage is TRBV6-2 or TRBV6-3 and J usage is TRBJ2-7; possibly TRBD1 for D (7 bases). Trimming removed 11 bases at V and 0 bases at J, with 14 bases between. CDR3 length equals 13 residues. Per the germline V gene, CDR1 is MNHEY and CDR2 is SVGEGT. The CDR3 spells CACTGDSSYEQYF. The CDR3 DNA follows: TGTGCCTGCACGGGGGACAGCTCCTACGAGCAGTACTTC.

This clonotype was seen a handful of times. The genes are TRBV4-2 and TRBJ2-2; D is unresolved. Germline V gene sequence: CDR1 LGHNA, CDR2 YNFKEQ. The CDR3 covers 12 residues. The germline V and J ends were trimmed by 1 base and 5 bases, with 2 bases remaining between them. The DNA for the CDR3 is TGTGCCAGCAGCCAAGCGACCGGGGAGCTGTTTTTT. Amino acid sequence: CASSQATGELFF.

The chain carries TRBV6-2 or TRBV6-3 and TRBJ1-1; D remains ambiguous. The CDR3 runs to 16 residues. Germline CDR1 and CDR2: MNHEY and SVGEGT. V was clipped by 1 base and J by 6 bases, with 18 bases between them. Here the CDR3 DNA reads TGTGCCAGCAGTTACTGGCTGGAAACAACCCTCCCTGAAGCTTTCTTT. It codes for CASSYWLETTLPEAFF.

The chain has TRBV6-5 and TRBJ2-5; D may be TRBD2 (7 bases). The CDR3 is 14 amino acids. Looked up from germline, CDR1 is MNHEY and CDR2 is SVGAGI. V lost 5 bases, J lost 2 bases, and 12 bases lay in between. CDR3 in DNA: TGTGCCAGCAGTGACCGGGGGGCGCAAGAGACCCAGTACTTC. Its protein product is CASSDRGAQETQYF.

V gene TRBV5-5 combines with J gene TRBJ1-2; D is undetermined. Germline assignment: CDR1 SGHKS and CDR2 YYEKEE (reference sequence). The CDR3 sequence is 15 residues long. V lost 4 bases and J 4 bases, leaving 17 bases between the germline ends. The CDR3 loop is CASSLSTDRSYGYTF. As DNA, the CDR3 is TGTGCCAGCAGCCTATCAACAGACCGGTCCTATGGCTACACCTTC. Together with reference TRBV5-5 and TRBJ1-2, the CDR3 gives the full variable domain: DAGVTQSPTHLIKTRGQQVTLRCSPISGHKSVSWYQQVLGQGPQFIFQYYEKEERGRGNFPDRFSARQFPNYSSELNVNALLLGDSALYLCASSLSTDRSYGYTFGSGTRLTVV.

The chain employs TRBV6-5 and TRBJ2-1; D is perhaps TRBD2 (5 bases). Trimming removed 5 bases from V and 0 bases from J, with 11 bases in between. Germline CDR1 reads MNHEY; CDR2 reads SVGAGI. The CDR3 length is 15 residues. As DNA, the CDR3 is TGTGCCAGCAGTAGGGCCGGGGTCTCCTACAATGAGCAGTTCTTC. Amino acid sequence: CASSRAGVSYNEQFF.

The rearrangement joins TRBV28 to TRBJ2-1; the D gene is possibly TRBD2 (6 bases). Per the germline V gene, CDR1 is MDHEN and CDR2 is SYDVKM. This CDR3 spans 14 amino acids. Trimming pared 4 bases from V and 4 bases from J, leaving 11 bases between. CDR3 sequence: CASSSGEEYNEQFF. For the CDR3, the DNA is TGTGCCAGCAGTTCGGGAGAGGAATACAATGAGCAGTTCTTC.

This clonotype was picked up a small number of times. The CDR3 region is CASSHRGLGGYTF. Written as DNA, the CDR3 is TGTGCCAGCAGTCATAGGGGGCTTGGGGGCTACACCTTC. The chain links TRBV27 to TRBJ1-2, with 7 bases identical to TRBD1. CDR3 length equals 13 residues. V dropped 5 bases and J dropped 8; count of bases not matched to a gene: 8. The germline V gene has CDR1 MNHEY and CDR2 SMNVEV (reference sequence).

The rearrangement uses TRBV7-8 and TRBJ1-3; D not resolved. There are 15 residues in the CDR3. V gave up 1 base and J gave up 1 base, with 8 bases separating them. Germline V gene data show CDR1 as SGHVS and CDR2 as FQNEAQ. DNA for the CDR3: TGTGCCAGCAGCTTAGTTGAAGGATCTGGAAACACCATATATTTT. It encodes CASSLVEGSGNTIYF.

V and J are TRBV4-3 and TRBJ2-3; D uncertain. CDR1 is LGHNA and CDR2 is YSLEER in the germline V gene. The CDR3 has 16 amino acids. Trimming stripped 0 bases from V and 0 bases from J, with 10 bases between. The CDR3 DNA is TGCGCCAGCAGCCAAGAGGACCTGCGCAGCACAGATACGCAGTATTTT. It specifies CASSQEDLRSTDTQYF.

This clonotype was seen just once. The CDR3 here is CSVVWHEQYF. The CDR3 coding sequence is TGCAGCGTTGTCTGGCACGAGCAGTACTTC. The chain combines TRBV29-1 with TRBJ2-7; D not certain. Germline lookup yields CDR1 SQVTM and CDR2 ANQGSEA. The CDR3 sequence is 10 residues long. Trimming left V 4 bases short and J 5 bases short, with 6 bases between.

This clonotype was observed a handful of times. The CDR3 loop is CASSGQGWTRSYNEQFF. CDR3 nucleotide sequence: TGTGCCAGCAGCGGCCAGGGATGGACCCGCTCCTACAATGAGCAGTTCTTC. J is TRBJ2-1 and V is TRBV3-1; tentatively, D is TRBD1 (5 bases). This CDR3 has 17 amino acids. Germline CDR1 LGHDT, CDR2 YNNKEL (reference sequence). The V and J ends lost 5 bases and 0 bases respectively, with 17 bases between them.

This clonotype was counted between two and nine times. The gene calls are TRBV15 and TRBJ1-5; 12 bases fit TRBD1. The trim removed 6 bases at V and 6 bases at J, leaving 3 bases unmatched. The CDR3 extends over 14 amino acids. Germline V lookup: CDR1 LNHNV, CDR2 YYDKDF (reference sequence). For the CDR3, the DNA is TGTGCCACCAGGGGGACAGGGGGCGGTCAGCCCCAGCATTTT. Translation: CATRGTGGGQPQHF.